This TCR beta chain was observed in a study of blood T cells in healthy people across ages (dated by TCRdb to 2015 to 2017). Notes on the research overall: Template switching captured roughly one uniquely barcoded TCR beta cDNA molecule per two T cells in model experiments. Age-related changes in TCR beta repertoire diversity were measured in the study by deep sequencing normalized with unique cDNA molecular identifiers. Using the same blood draw, the study looked at two additional independent replicas of 1 million unique cDNA reads for two donors, one aged 18 to 29 and the other aged 80 or older. The donors were split into four age groups: young (average about 16 years), middle-aged (roughly 39), aged (around 67) and long-lived (more than 80). Results the study describes overall, beyond this receptor: Estimates of total diversity from one million sequenced T cells were regarded as lower bounds and underestimates. Because donor CMV infection status was unknown, age-related changes in expanded clonotypes were potentially confounded. Observed TCR beta diversity per million T cells fell roughly linearly with age, and a significant reduction was already apparent by age around 36. Conclusive comparison of naive and antigen-experienced compartments was prevented by the profiling of bulk unsorted PBMCs. Compared with the aged group, more naive CD4+ T cells, fewer expanded clones and increased TCR diversity were shown by the long-lived group, suggesting age selection. A strong correlation was found between observed TCR beta diversity and the percentage of naive T cells measured by flow cytometry.

The CDR3 runs 14 residues from the cysteine to the phenylalanine. The CDR3 DNA has 42 bases and is translated from base 1. Via the germline V gene, CDR1 is ENHRY and CDR2 SYGVKD. The V end loses 5 bases and the J end loses 2 bases, and a stretch of 7 bases separates them. The receptor library was made with 5' RACE. Data came from an Illumina HiSeq 2500. A second PCR of roughly 7 to 12 cycles was performed with a sample-barcoded 5' primer and a J-beta primer mix. A unique molecular identifier was introduced onto each TCR beta cDNA molecule by a template-switch 5' adaptor carrying 12 random nucleotides. Each sample yielded at least 2.5 million CDR3-containing paired-end reads. All of the RNA was converted into first-strand cDNA using the Mint cDNA synthesis kit, with a TRBC-specific oligonucleotide serving as the primer. Following uracil-DNA glycosylase treatment, a first 18-cycle PCR with universal primers M1SS and BC2_uni_R was performed on all cDNA. On the authors' methods: For normalization, 1 million high-quality reads, each with a distinct molecular identifier, were randomly selected from each sample. Reads with shared molecular identifiers were discarded instead of being binned into consensus sequences. MiTCR, run with a Q25 quality threshold and the strictest error-elimination algorithm, handled CDR3 identification, clonotype clustering and error correction. Lower-bound total TCR beta diversity was estimated with a nonparametric unseen species model using Euler transformation. TCRdb passed the public sequencing reads through fastp at Q25 and MiXCR, retaining productive beta sequences. When rows share a CDR3 protein, they turn into one entry using the most common DNA and genes. These V and J calls derive from TCRdb rather than the authors' analysis. The sample has about 510,000 distinct CDR3 sequences on record, about 27% of them singletons. 3% to 4% of the sample goes to the ten largest clones.

This clonotype was observed a handful of times. No cognate antigen has been identified for it. Base qualities are not at hand, and no much larger clone is one base apart. The donors were around 39 Caucasian individuals from Russia, aged roughly 6 to 90 years, who were systemically healthy. Each donor gave about 9.8 milliliters of peripheral blood, drawn into EDTA-treated Vacutainer tubes. Ficoll-Paque density-gradient centrifugation was used to isolate PBMCs, with at least 6.5 million per sample. Total RNA was extracted from PBMCs with Trizol reagent, with at least 6 micrograms obtained per sample. For every donor, an aliquot of PBMCs went through flow cytometry to measure the percentages of naive CD45RAhigh/CD27high T cells. The same data also went into a second study, on T cells of mothers and their children. As the second paper documents: Nine systemically healthy Caucasian individuals, comprising three mothers and their six children, were included as donors. cDNA synthesis consumed the entire amount of extracted RNA, loaded at roughly 1.5 ug RNA in each 15 ul reaction. In the second PCR, sample barcodes and 2-4 random nucleotides were introduced via the M1S primer. Over 8 million TCR beta CDR3 reads came from each mother, compared with some 3 million reads from each child. Thymic selection shapes the output of TCR recombination in a similar way in related and unrelated pairs, and inherited differences have a minor effect. Normalized repertoire overlap in related mother-child pairs was always slightly higher than in unrelated mother-child pairs, but the difference was never significant. No persistent microchimeric T cell clones were found, with a detection sensitivity of roughly 100 clones per million clonotypes. Deep NGS was used in the study to compare the TCR beta repertoires of mothers and children and to look for features that separate related mother-child pairs from unrelated individuals. The mean age was roughly 44 +/- 4 years for the mothers and around 10 +/- 4 years for the children. After adapter ligation was performed with NEBNext reagents, the libraries were sequenced on an Illumina HiSeq 2000 with 100+100 nt paired-end reads. To prevent cross-contamination, the mother and child libraries were prepared a month apart and were sequenced in separate runs. For each donor, somewhere between roughly 500,000 and 2,100,000 distinct TCR beta clonotypes were identified. Naive TCR beta clonotypes were estimated from low-frequency clonotypes matched to each donor's FACS-determined naive share, without sorting.

The clonotype comes from a boy between 2 and 10 years old in good health. Material for sequencing was blood. The chain employs TRBV10-3 and TRBJ2-6; the D gene is perhaps TRBD2, on 6 matching bases. In nucleotide form, the sequence is TGTGCCATCAGTTTAGCGGCTGGGGCCAACGTCCTGACTTTC. This translates into CAISLAAGANVLTF.